These 4 T cell receptor beta chains originate from one sample sequenced in a study of CD8+ T cells in alopecia areata. Sequencing relied on a cDNA template that was reverse transcribed from extracted RNA. The repertoire was sequenced with immunoSEQ multiplex PCR; TCRdb's copy has only in-frame clones and lacks some. The sample contains 80,000 to 100,000 clones, about two fifths of which appear only once. Sequencing used CD4+ T cells sorted from blood. The source is a human donor with alopecia areata.

V is TRBV29-1 and J is TRBJ2-2, with D perhaps TRBD1 (6 bases). There are 13 residues in the CDR3. Germline lookup yields CDR1 SQVTM and CDR2 ANQGSEA. Trimming left V 6 bases short and J 4 bases short, with 12 bases between. CDR3 region: CSVRRGTTGELFF. DNA for the CDR3: TGCAGCGTCCGAAGGGGGACCACCGGGGAGCTGTTTTTT.

J is TRBJ1-5 and V is TRBV5-1; tentatively, D is TRBD1 (5 bases). The V end lost 5 bases, the J end lost 3 bases, and 15 bases lay between the germline ends. This CDR3 has 15 residues. The germline CDR1 and CDR2 sequences are SGHRS and YFSETQ. CDR3 region: CASSSGGLDNQPQHF. The DNA of the CDR3 is TGCGCCAGCAGTTCCGGGGGATTGGACAATCAGCCCCAGCATTTT.

The CDR3 here is CAWRLNTEAFF. The CDR3, as DNA: TGTGCCTGGAGACTAAACACTGAAGCTTTCTTT. This chain joins TRBV30 and TRBJ1-1, with no clear D. This CDR3 is 11 amino acids long. V was cut by 3 bases and J by 2 bases, with 4 bases left in between. The germline gives CDR1 GTSNPN, CDR2 SVGIG (reference sequence).

This clone was picked up a small number of times. The gene calls are TRBV14 and TRBJ2-7; no reliable D call. The CDR3 runs to 13 residues. From germline, CDR1 is SGHDN and CDR2 FVKESK. V lost 4 bases and J 3 bases, leaving 10 bases between the germline ends. The CDR3 bases are TGTGCCAGCAGCCCAACGAACGGCTACGAGCAGTACTTC. Translated, it gives CASSPTNGYEQYF.